This passage covers 32 T cell receptor beta chains from one sample sequenced in a study of T-cell reconstitution after alpha-beta-depleted transplantation in children. Unique molecular identifiers were incorporated into the prepared TCRbeta library. TCRdb passed the PCR reads through MiXCR, listing each CDR3 protein once. The sample consists of about 980,000 distinct CDR3 sequences, about 29% of them appearing once. This material consisted of PBMCs, mostly from graft donor cells, taken 360 days after TCRalphabeta/CD19-depleted stem cell transplant. Receptor source: a boy under three years old who had a stem cell transplant for SCID, so the T cells may come from the graft donor.

The genes are TRBV25-1 and TRBJ2-7, with TRBD1 identical over 9 bases. Per germline, CDR1 MGHDK and CDR2 SYGVNS. V was pared by 1 base and J by 4 bases, with 5 bases of the junction left unmatched. The CDR3 length is 15 residues. The CDR3 loop reads CASSEFLTGGYEQYF. CDR3 coding DNA: TGTGCCAGCAGTGAATTTCTGACAGGGGGGTACGAGCAGTACTTC.

V gene TRBV5-1 combines with J gene TRBJ2-5, with 7 bases fitting TRBD1. V trimming: 4 bases; J trimming: 5 bases; junction bases outside the gene matches: 17. The CDR3 runs 17 residues. Germline V gives CDR1 SGHRS, CDR2 YFSETQ. The CDR3 reads CASSPVGQAHYGETQYF. As DNA, the CDR3 is TGCGCCAGCAGCCCGGTCGGACAGGCCCACTACGGGGAGACCCAGTACTTC.

This clonotype was seen only a few times. The chain is built from TRBV20-1 and TRBJ1-1, with D possibly being TRBD1 (5 bases). The CDR3 has 16 amino acids. Germline V lookup: CDR1 DFQATT, CDR2 SNEGSKA (reference sequence). Trimming stripped 0 bases from V and 6 bases from J, with 20 bases between. The CDR3 reads CSARDPFGTADPEAFF. The CDR3 DNA reads TGCAGTGCTAGAGACCCTTTTGGGACCGCGGACCCTGAAGCTTTCTTT.

This clonotype occurred many times. V usage is TRBV9 and J usage is TRBJ1-6; 10 positions agree with TRBD1. This CDR3 is 15 amino acids long. V shed 4 bases and J 7 bases; nucleotides not matched to a gene: 5. Germline-derived CDR1 and CDR2 are SGDLS and YYNGEE. Written as DNA, the CDR3 is TGTGCCAGCAGCCCCAGACAGGGGGCAAATTCACCCCTCCACTTT. This gives the protein CASSPRQGANSPLHF.

The chain couples TRBV3-1 to TRBJ2-1; 10 positions match TRBD1. Germline V gene lookup returns CDR1 LGHDT and CDR2 YNNKEL (reference sequence). This CDR3 region has 15 residues. V gave up 3 bases and J gave up 6 bases; unmatched junction bases: 5. In DNA form, the CDR3 reads TGTGCCAGCAGCCAGACCCGGACAGGGGGCAATGAGCAGTTCTTC. Translating gives CASSQTRTGGNEQFF.

J is TRBJ1-2 and V is TRBV4-2, with 9 bases identical to TRBD1. V lost 6 bases to trimming and J lost 4 bases; unmatched junction nucleotides: 12. Germline V CDR1 and CDR2: LGHNA, YNFKEQ. This CDR3 region has 16 residues. The CDR3 nucleotides are TGTGCCAGCAGTCTTCCCGGGACAGGGCGAATCTATGGCTACACCTTC. Its translation: CASSLPGTGRIYGYTF.

There are a few counts of this clonotype. This chain links TRBV18 with TRBJ2-7; 9 nucleotides agree with TRBD1. The trim removed 2 bases at V and 7 bases at J, leaving 6 bases unmatched. This CDR3 comprises 14 residues. CDR1 KGHSH and CDR2 LQKENI come from the germline V gene. The CDR3 spells CASSPGTGWKEQYF. CDR3 bases: TGTGCCAGCTCACCAGGGACAGGGTGGAAAGAGCAGTACTTC.

A few counts support this clonotype. The chain combines TRBV5-1 with TRBJ2-1; the match to TRBD1 covers 7 bases. V trimming: 4 bases; J trimming: 4 bases; junction bases outside the gene matches: 5. The CDR3 contains 14 residues. Germline CDR1 reads SGHRS; CDR2 reads YFSETQ. CDR3 bases: TGCGCCAGCAGCCCAGGACAGGAATACAATGAGCAGTTCTTC. Its translation: CASSPGQEYNEQFF.

A few counts support this clonotype. This chain uses TRBV12-3 or TRBV12-4 with TRBJ2-1; no reliable D call. This CDR3 is built from 15 residues. V was clipped by 3 bases and J by 4 bases, with 13 bases between them. This CDR3 is CASSFLRSTYNEQFF. The CDR3 DNA sequence: TGTGCCAGCAGTTTTCTGCGGAGTACATACAATGAGCAGTTCTTC.

CDR3: CASRSGGGGTEAFF. The CDR3 nucleotides are TGTGCCAGCAGGTCAGGGGGCGGAGGCACTGAAGCTTTCTTT. J is TRBJ1-1 and V is TRBV27, with 8 bases identical to TRBD1. The CDR3 spans 14 residues. V lost 6 bases, J lost 4 bases, and 7 bases stayed unmatched. Per the germline V gene, CDR1 is MNHEY and CDR2 is SMNVEV (reference sequence).

V is TRBV19 and J is TRBJ2-7; 7 bases align to TRBD1. CDR1 is LNHDA, CDR2 SQIVND, per germline (reference sequence). J lost 1 base, V lost 1 base, and 4 bases had no gene match. The length of the CDR3 is 15 residues. The CDR3 here is CASSIVGQASYEQYF. The DNA for the CDR3 is TGTGCCAGTAGTATAGTTGGACAGGCGTCCTACGAGCAGTACTTC.

The genes are TRBV10-3 and TRBJ1-4; D is unclear. Trimming shortened V by 0 bases and J by 7 bases, and 3 bases separated the two germline ends. This CDR3 is built from 12 residues. Per germline, CDR1 ENHRY and CDR2 SYGVKD. The CDR3 region is CAISESGEKLFF. CDR3 DNA: TGTGCCATCAGTGAGTCTGGTGAAAAACTGTTTTTT.

The V gene is TRBV5-8, the J gene TRBJ2-2; no clear D gene. The CDR3 has 14 residues. Germline V gives CDR1 SGHTS, CDR2 YDEGEE. The V gene lost 1 base and the J gene lost 3 bases, with 7 bases spanning the gap. In DNA, the CDR3 is TGTGCCAGCAGCTTGTGGCAGCACACCGGGGAGCTGTTTTTT. Encoded protein: CASSLWQHTGELFF.

In DNA, the CDR3 is TGTGCCAGCAGCCCTCCCGCTAACACTGAAGCTTTCTTT. Translating it yields CASSPPANTEAFF. This chain uses TRBV7-9 with TRBJ1-1; D not certain. This CDR3 region has 13 residues. Germline V gene data show CDR1 as SEHNR and CDR2 as FQNEAQ (reference sequence). V was pared by 5 bases and J by 2 bases, with 9 bases between.

This clonotype was counted only a few times. The chain is built from TRBV20-1 and TRBJ1-6; D may be TRBD1 (5 bases). The germline CDR1 and CDR2 sequences are DFQATT and SNEGSKA (reference sequence). The length of the CDR3 is 14 residues. V lost 0 bases, J lost 5 bases, and 8 bases lay in between. The CDR3 DNA reads as TGCAGTGCTAGAGATGACAGCGATAATTCACCCCTCCACTTT. Its translation is CSARDDSDNSPLHF.

The chain recombines TRBV11-2 with TRBJ2-5; 10 bases are shared with TRBD2. J was trimmed by 1 base and V by 5 bases; bases with no gene match: 16. The CDR3 has 19 residues. CDR1 is SGHAT, CDR2 FQNNGV, per germline. The CDR3 nucleotides read TGTGCCAGCAGCCCTGAAGAGGGGGCTACTAGCGGGGCCCAAGAGACCCAGTACTTC. Amino acid sequence: CASSPEEGATSGAQETQYF.

V and J are TRBV20-1 and TRBJ1-3; D might be TRBD1 (6 bases). V was trimmed by 6 bases and J by 0 bases, leaving 18 bases between them. The germline CDR1 and CDR2 sequences are DFQATT and SNEGSKA (reference sequence). The CDR3 has 16 amino acids. This CDR3 reads CSAQQEWGLSGNTIYF. In DNA, the CDR3 is TGCAGTGCGCAACAGGAATGGGGGCTCTCTGGAAACACCATATATTTT.

This chain connects TRBV2 to TRBJ2-1; D unclear. Germline loops: CDR1 SNHLY, CDR2 FYNNEI. The CDR3 loop spans 15 amino acids. Trimming took off 1 base at V and 0 bases at J, with 7 bases between the two ends. CDR3 amino acids: CASSEEQLSYNEQFF. The CDR3 DNA follows: TGTGCCAGCAGTGAAGAACAGCTCTCCTACAATGAGCAGTTCTTC.

The J gene is TRBJ1-4, the V gene TRBV29-1; tentatively, D is TRBD1 (6 bases). The V and J ends lost 5 bases and 3 bases respectively, with 13 bases between them. The CDR3 runs 14 residues. Germline CDR1 is SQVTM and CDR2 is ANQGSEA. The CDR3 region is CSVLAPGANEKLFF. The CDR3 nucleotides are TGCAGCGTTTTAGCGCCAGGGGCTAATGAAAAACTGTTTTTT.

The gene calls are TRBV29-1 and TRBJ2-6; TRBD2 matches 10 bases. The CDR3 runs to 16 residues. Germline V gene lookup returns CDR1 SQVTM and CDR2 ANQGSEA. With V trimmed by 7 bases and J by 4 bases, 10 bases remained unmatched. CDR3 in amino acids: CSAQAGGLGGANVLTF. Written as DNA, the CDR3 is TGCAGCGCCCAAGCGGGGGGGCTGGGGGGGGCCAACGTCCTGACTTTC.

The table lists this clonotype with many counts. The chain uses TRBV6-5 and TRBJ1-5, with unresolved D. The CDR3 covers 14 residues. V was pared by 2 bases and J by 6 bases, with 11 bases between. From germline, CDR1 is MNHEY and CDR2 SVGAGI. The CDR3 nucleotides read TGTGCCAGCAGTTACCTCGCAGGCACTCAGCCCCAGCATTTT. Translated: CASSYLAGTQPQHF.

This clonotype was seen more than once but under ten times. The chain recombines TRBV29-1 with TRBJ2-7; possible D gene TRBD1, 6 bases. V lost 4 bases to trimming and J lost 2 bases, with 12 bases between them. The germline V gene encodes CDR1 SQVTM and CDR2 ANQGSEA. The CDR3 is made up of 13 amino acids. The CDR3 coding sequence is TGCAGCGTTGCCCGGCAGGGGACCTACGAGCAGTACTTC. Protein product: CSVARQGTYEQYF.

CDR3 protein: CASSLATGDFYNEQFF. CDR3 coding DNA: TGCGCCAGCAGCCTAGCTACAGGGGACTTCTACAATGAGCAGTTCTTC. The genes are TRBV5-1 and TRBJ2-1; TRBD1 might be the D (7 bases). The germline gives CDR1 SGHRS, CDR2 YFSETQ. This CDR3 is 16 amino acids long. V lost 4 bases and J lost 3, with 17 bases in between.

J is TRBJ2-7 and V is TRBV12-3 or TRBV12-4, with D possibly matching TRBD1 (5 bases). The CDR3 length is 15 residues. The V end lost 4 bases, the J end lost 3 bases, and 16 bases lay between the germline ends. CDR3 protein: CASSYGHPAGYEQYF. In DNA, the CDR3 is TGTGCCAGCAGTTATGGACACCCCGCAGGCTACGAGCAGTACTTC.

V gene TRBV6-2 or TRBV6-3 combines with J gene TRBJ2-1, with 7 bases matching TRBD1. The CDR3 extends over 16 amino acids. V lost 4 bases to trimming and J lost 3 bases; unmatched junction nucleotides: 9. CDR1 is MNHEY and CDR2 is SVGEGT in the germline V gene. In nucleotides, the CDR3 is TGTGCCAGCAGTTCTAGCCGACAGGGTGTCTACAATGAGCAGTTCTTC. The encoded protein is CASSSSRQGVYNEQFF.

This clonotype was seen only a few times. This chain uses TRBV4-2 with TRBJ2-1, with 11 positions matching TRBD2. V shed 0 bases, J shed 5 bases, and the junction held 6 bases outside the gene matches. The CDR3 loop spans 17 amino acids. The V gene's germline CDR1 is LGHNA and CDR2 YNFKEQ. CDR3 amino acids: CASSQDPGLADHNEQFF. As DNA, the CDR3 is TGTGCCAGCAGCCAAGACCCGGGACTAGCGGATCACAATGAGCAGTTCTTC.

This chain uses TRBV12-3 or TRBV12-4 with TRBJ2-1; 12 bases agree with TRBD2. This CDR3 has 15 residues. Germline trimming cut 6 bases from V and 6 bases from J; bases unmatched to any gene: 6. In nucleotides, the CDR3 is TGTGCCAGCAGGAAGACTAGCGGGGGCGGCAATGAGCAGTTCTTC. Amino acids: CASRKTSGGGNEQFF.

This clonotype showed up just a few times. The chain carries TRBV5-1 and TRBJ1-5; a possible D gene is TRBD1 (6 bases). CDR1 is SGHRS, CDR2 YFSETQ, per germline. Trimming left V 4 bases short and J 2 bases short, with 13 bases between. The CDR3 contains 15 residues. The CDR3 loop is CASSSTGSGNQPQHF. CDR3 in DNA: TGCGCCAGCAGCAGTACAGGGAGCGGCAATCAGCCCCAGCATTTT.

This clonotype was counted a few times. V and J are TRBV29-1 and TRBJ2-1; the match to TRBD2 covers 10 bases. The ends lost 0 bases at V and 8 bases at J; junction bases unmatched: 10. This CDR3 spans 16 amino acids. Germline V gene data show CDR1 as SQVTM and CDR2 as ANQGSEA. The CDR3 nucleotides read TGCAGCGTTGAAGATCGGAAGGGACTAGCGCTGGATGAGCAGTTCTTC. Protein sequence: CSVEDRKGLALDEQFF.

The gene calls are TRBV12-3 or TRBV12-4 and TRBJ1-5, with a tentative D call TRBD1 (5 bases). The CDR3 is 15 residues long. V was clipped by 5 bases and J by 4 bases, with 15 bases between them. CDR3 amino acids: CASSPVEGRNQPQHF. CDR3 nucleotide sequence: TGTGCCAGCAGTCCCGTTGAGGGGAGAAATCAGCCCCAGCATTTT.

J is TRBJ2-3 and V is TRBV4-2; 10 nucleotides match TRBD2. Germline values: CDR1 LGHNA, CDR2 YNFKEQ. Losses at the gene ends were 4 bases for V and 4 bases for J; bases not matched to a gene: 5. CDR3 length equals 15 residues. The CDR3 sequence is CASSPTGTSADTQYF. In DNA form, the CDR3 reads TGTGCCAGCAGCCCCACAGGGACTAGCGCAGATACGCAGTATTTT.

V gene TRBV4-2 combines with J gene TRBJ1-2; tentatively, D is TRBD1 (5 bases). CDR3 length: 15 residues. The V gene lost 0 bases and the J gene lost 1 base, with 9 bases spanning the gap. Germline V lookup: CDR1 LGHNA, CDR2 YNFKEQ. DNA of the CDR3: TGTGCCAGCAGCCAAGAGCCCCAGGGTAACTATGGCTACACCTTC. Translation: CASSQEPQGNYGYTF.